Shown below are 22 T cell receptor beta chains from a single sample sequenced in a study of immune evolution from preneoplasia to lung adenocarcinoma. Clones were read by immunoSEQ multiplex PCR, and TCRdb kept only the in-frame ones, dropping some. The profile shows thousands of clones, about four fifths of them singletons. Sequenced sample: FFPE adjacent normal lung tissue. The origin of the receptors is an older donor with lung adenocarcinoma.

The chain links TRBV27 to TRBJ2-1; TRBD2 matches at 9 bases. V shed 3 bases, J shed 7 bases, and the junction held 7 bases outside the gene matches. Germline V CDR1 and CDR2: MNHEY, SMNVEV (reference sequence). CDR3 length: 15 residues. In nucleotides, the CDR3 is TGTGCCAGCAGTTTGGCTAGCGGGGCCCGGAATGAGCAGTTCTTC. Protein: CASSLASGARNEQFF.

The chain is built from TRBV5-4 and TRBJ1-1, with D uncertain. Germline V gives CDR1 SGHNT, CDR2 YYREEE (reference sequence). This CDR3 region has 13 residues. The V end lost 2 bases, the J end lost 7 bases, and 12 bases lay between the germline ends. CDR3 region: CASSFYGRDEAFF. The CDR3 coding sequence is TGTGCCAGCAGCTTTTACGGGCGTGATGAAGCTTTCTTT.

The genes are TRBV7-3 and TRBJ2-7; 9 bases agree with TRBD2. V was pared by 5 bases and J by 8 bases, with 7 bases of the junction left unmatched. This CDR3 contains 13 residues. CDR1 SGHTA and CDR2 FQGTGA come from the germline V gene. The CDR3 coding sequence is TGTGCCAGCAGCAATCCGGGACTAGCCAAGCAGTACTTC. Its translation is CASSNPGLAKQYF.

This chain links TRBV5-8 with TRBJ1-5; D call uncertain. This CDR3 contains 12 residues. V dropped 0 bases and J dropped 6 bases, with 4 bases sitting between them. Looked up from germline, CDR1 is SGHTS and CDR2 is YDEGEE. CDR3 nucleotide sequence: TGTGCCAGCAGCTTGGGCGCTCAGCCCCAGCATTTT. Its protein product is CASSLGAQPQHF.

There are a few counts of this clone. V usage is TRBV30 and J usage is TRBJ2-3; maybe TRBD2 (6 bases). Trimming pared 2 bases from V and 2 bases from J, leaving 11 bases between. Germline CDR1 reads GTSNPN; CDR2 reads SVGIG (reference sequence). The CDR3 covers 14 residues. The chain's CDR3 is CAWSRGGNTDTQYF. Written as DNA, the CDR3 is TGTGCCTGGAGTAGGGGCGGGAACACAGATACGCAGTATTTT.

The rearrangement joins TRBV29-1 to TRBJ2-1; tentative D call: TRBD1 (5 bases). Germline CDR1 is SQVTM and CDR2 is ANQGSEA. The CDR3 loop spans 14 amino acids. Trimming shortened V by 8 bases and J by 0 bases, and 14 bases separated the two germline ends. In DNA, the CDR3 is TGCAGCATCCGACAGAAGAGCTCCTACAATGAGCAGTTCTTC. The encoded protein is CSIRQKSSYNEQFF.

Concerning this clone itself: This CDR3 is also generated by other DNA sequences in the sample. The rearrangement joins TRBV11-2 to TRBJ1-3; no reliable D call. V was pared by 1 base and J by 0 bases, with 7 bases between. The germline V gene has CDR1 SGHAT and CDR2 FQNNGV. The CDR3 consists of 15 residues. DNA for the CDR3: TGTGCCAGCAGCTTAGGCGGGTACTCTGGAAACACCATATATTTT. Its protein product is CASSLGGYSGNTIYF.

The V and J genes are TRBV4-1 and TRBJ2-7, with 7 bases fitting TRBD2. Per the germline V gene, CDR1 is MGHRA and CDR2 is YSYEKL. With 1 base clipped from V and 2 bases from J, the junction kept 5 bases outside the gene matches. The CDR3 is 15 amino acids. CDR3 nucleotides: TGCGCCAGCAGCCAAGCGGCTAGCGGAACCTACGAGCAGTACTTC. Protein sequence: CASSQAASGTYEQYF.

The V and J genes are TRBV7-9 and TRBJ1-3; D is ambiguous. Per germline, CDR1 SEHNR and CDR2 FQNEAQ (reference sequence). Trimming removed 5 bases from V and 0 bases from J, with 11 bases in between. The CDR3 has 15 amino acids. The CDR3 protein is CASSLEPDSGNTIYF. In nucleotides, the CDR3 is TGTGCCAGCAGCCTGGAGCCGGACTCTGGAAACACCATATATTTT. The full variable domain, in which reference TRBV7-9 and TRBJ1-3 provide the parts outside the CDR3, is DTGVSQNPRHKITKRGQNVTFRCDPISEHNRLYWYRQTLGQGPEFLTYFQNEAQLEKSRLLSDRFSAERPKGSFSTLEIQRTEQGDSAMYLCASSLEPDSGNTIYFGEGSWLTVV.

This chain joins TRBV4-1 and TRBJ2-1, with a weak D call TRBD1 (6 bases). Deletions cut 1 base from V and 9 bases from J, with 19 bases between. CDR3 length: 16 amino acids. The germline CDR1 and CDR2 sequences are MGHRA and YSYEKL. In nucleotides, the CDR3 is TGCGCCAGCAGCCAAGCGACAGGCTCTGGGTCGGGTGAGCAGTTCTTC. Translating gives CASSQATGSGSGEQFF.

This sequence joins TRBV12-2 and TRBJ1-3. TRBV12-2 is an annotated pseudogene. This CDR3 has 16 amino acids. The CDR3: CASRFNHGGSGNTIYF. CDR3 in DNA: TGTGCAAGCCGTTTCAATCACGGGGGCTCTGGAAACACCATATATTTT.

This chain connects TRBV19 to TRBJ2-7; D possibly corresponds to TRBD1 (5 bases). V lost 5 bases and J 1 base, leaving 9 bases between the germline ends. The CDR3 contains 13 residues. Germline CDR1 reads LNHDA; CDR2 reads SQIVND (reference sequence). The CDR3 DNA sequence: TGTGCCAGTAGTTTCAGGGTTTCCTACGAGCAGTACTTC. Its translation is CASSFRVSYEQYF.

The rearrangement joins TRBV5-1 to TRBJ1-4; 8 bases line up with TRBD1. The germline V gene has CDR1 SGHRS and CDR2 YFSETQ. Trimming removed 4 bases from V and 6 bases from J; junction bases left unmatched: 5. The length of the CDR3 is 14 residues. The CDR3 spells CASSQGAEDEKLFF. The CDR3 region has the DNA TGCGCCAGCAGCCAGGGGGCCGAAGATGAAAAACTGTTTTTT.

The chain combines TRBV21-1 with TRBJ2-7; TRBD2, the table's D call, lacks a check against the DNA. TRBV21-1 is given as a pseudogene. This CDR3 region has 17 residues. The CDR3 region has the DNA TGTGCCAGCAGCAAAGTGGGAGGCCAGAGAATTCGCTACGAGCAGTACTTC. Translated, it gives CASSKVGGQRIRYEQYF.

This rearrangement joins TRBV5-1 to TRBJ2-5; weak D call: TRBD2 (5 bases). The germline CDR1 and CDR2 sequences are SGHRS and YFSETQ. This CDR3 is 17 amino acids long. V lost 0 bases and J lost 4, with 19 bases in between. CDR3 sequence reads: CASSLVSAHRGGETQYF. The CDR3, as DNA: TGCGCCAGCAGCTTGGTGTCGGCCCATCGAGGAGGAGAGACCCAGTACTTC.

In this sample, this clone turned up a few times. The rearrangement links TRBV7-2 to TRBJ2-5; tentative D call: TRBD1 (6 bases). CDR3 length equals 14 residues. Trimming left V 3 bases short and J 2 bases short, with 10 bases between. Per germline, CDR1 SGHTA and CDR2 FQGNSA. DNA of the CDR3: TGTGCCAGCAGCTTGCGAAGGGGGCAAGAGACCCAGTACTTC. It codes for CASSLRRGQETQYF.

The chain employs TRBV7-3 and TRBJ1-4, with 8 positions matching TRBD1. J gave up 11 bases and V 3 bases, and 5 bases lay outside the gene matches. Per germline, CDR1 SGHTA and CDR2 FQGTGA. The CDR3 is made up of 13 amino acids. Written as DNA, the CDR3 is TGTGCCAGCAGCTTGGCACAGGGGGATAAACTGTTTTTT. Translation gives CASSLAQGDKLFF.

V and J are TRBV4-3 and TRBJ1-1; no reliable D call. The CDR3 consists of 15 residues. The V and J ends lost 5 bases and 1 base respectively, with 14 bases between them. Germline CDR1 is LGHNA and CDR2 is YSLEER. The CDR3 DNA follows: TGCGCCAGCAGCTTTCGACTCAGGTCGAACACTGAAGCTTTCTTT. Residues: CASSFRLRSNTEAFF.

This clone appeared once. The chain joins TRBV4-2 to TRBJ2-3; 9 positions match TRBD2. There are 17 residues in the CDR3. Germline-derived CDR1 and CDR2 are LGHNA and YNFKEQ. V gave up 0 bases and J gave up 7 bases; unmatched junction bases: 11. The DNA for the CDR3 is TGTGCCAGCAGCCAAGATCCAAGAGCGGGAGGCGGGAATACGCAGTATTTT. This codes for CASSQDPRAGGGNTQYF.

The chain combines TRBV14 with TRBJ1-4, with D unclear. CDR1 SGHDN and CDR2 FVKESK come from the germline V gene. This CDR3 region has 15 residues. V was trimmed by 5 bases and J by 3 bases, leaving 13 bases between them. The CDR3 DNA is TGTGCCAGCAGCGGAGGGCGGCATCCTAATGAAAAACTGTTTTTT. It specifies CASSGGRHPNEKLFF.

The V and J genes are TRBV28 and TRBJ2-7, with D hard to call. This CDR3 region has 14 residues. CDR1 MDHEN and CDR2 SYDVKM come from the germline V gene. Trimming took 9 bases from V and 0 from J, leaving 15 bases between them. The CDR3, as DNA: TGTGCCAGTGGGGTGGGCTACCGCTCCTACGAGCAGTACTTC. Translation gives CASGVGYRSYEQYF.

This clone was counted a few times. CDR3 loop: CASSNRPSRDEQYF. The CDR3 coding sequence is TGTGCCAGCAGCAACAGACCCTCCCGAGACGAGCAGTACTTC. The rearrangement uses TRBV13 and TRBJ2-7; D uncertain. CDR3 length: 14 amino acids. The V gene lost 5 bases and the J gene lost 5 bases, with 16 bases spanning the gap. CDR1 is PRHDT and CDR2 is FYEKMQ in the germline V gene (reference sequence).